This T cell receptor (beta chain) is drawn from a study of T cell repertoires in cytomegalovirus infection. Study at large: Through public TCR beta signatures, both CMV infection and matching HLA type were indicated.

TCRdb reprocessed the reads with MiXCR, giving one entry per CDR3 protein. The repertoire holds 200,000 to 300,000 distinct CDR3 sequences, with roughly an eighth as singletons. Study results and limitations: Across the ex vivo response, the dominant clonotypes were HLA-C-restricted CMV-specific TCR beta clonotypes. There were carriers of CMV plus the relevant HLA, and cumulative public TCR beta family frequency identified them.

Germline V CDR1 and CDR2: LNHNV, YYDKDF (reference sequence). The CDR3 has 14 amino acids. The V gene lost 6 bases and the J gene lost 6 bases, with 17 bases spanning the gap. Comments on this clonotype: Antigen unknown.

The source is a human donor in good health (CMV status not recorded). Some clones in this sample may be carry-over from other donors' samples. The chain has TRBV15 and TRBJ1-1; possibly TRBD1 for D (5 bases). Sequenced sample: PBMCs. The DNA for the CDR3 is TGTGCCACCAGGAAACGCCCAGGGAGGGCTGAAGCTTTCTTT. Translating it yields CATRKRPGRAEAFF.